This T cell receptor (beta chain) came from a study of blood T cell repertoires in COVID-19. About the research overall: The United States, Italy and Spain were the sources of the acute and convalescent COVID-19 samples. PBMCs, B-cell-depleted T cells, or T cells provided the cDNA or gDNA that made up the material.

Authors' methods: Researchers report that nucleated cell counts were estimated from reference gene primer amplification. Clones were sequenced by immunoSEQ multiplex PCR, and TCRdb holds only the in-frame ones, with some missing. D and trimming were read from the DNA, whereas the V and J calls and clone size are those reported in that table. Counted here are some 350,000 clones, approximately 89% occurring once; the ten biggest clones make up 2.5% to 4%. V gave up 5 bases and J gave up 9 bases; unmatched junction bases: 6. The CDR3 is made up of 13 amino acids. The TCR originated in a woman aged 18-30 years who had recovered from COVID-19. The chain recombines TRBV12-3 or TRBV12-4 with TRBJ2-1; TRBD2 matches at 8 bases. Sequencing was done on a sample of peripheral blood. CDR3 DNA sequence: TGTGCCAGCAGTGTCGGACTAGCAGCTGAGCAGTTCTTC. It translates to CASSVGLAAEQFF.